This section outlines one T cell receptor beta chain sequence together with its context. Its target is not known. The table came from immunoSEQ multiplex PCR; TCRdb's copy has only in-frame clones and leaves some out. The profile shows hundreds of thousands of clones, about 95% of them singletons. This entry belongs to a study of shared clonotypes between healthy human individuals. The wider study: Donors had three CD4 naive, three CD4 memory, two CD8 naive and one CD8 memory plate apiece.

Germline V CDR1 and CDR2: SNHLY, FYNNEI. Trimming left V 8 bases short and J 6 bases short, with 10 bases between. The CDR3 length is 11 residues. Whole-study results and caveats: Relative to memory subsets, naive subsets generally showed larger estimated richness. The expectation was that sequencing depth would affect clonotype sharing among donors.

CD8 cells classed as naive were CD45RO-negative and positively selected for CCR7, excluding terminally differentiated effector memory CD45RA+ cells. The rearrangement links TRBV2 to TRBJ1-2; no clear D. This clonotype originated in a woman aged 25 to 45 in good health. The sample consisted of naive CD8+ T cells sorted from blood. The CDR3 here is CASEVLNGYTF. As DNA, the CDR3 is TGTGCCAGCGAGGTGTTAAATGGCTACACCTTC.